This T cell receptor (beta chain) was sequenced during a study of blood T cell repertoires in COVID-19. About the research overall: T cells, B-cell-depleted T cells, or PBMCs provided the cDNA or gDNA that served as material.

Authors' data handling: Estimated nucleated cell counts came from reference gene primer amplification. The method was immunoSEQ multiplex PCR; TCRdb's version includes in-frame clones alone and lacks a portion of them. V, J and clone size are those of that table, while D and trimming were read from the DNA. In the table there are 200,000 to 300,000 clones, around 89% of which are singletons. Participants reported their clinical history, and cohort assignment relied on those reports. The study counted Cohort 3 donors as recovered given two negative PCRs, clearance, or symptom resolution. V gave up 3 bases and J gave up 2 bases, with 10 bases separating them. This CDR3 comprises 15 residues. CDR1 KGHDR and CDR2 SFDVKD come from the germline V gene. This clone was recorded a few times.

The receptor was isolated from a man aged 35 to 55 who had recovered from COVID-19. The sequenced sample consisted of PBMCs or T cells enriched from blood (not recorded which). The chain carries TRBV24-1 and TRBJ2-1; D is uncertain. The CDR3 DNA reads as TGTGCCACCAGTGATCTTACTACGACCTACAATGAGCAGTTCTTC. This encodes CATSDLTTTYNEQFF.